This TCR beta chain originates from a study of OX40 agonist ivuxolimab in advanced cancers. Background on the study: Melanoma, hepatocellular carcinoma, head and neck or renal cell cancer occurred in dose-escalation patients.

V was cut by 7 bases and J by 0 bases, with 8 bases left in between. Germline V gene lookup returns CDR1 SGHTS and CDR2 YDEGEE. The CDR3 is 13 residues long. Study outcomes and limitations: By week 6 at 0.1 to 3.0 mg/kg, blood CD4+ and CD8+ T cells had expanded clonally.

Sequencing was performed with immunoSEQ multiplex PCR; in TCRdb, only in-frame clones are kept and a portion is missing. The data contain roughly 80,000 clones, approximately 93% of them singletons. About this clone: Its antigen is currently unknown.

This chain connects TRBV5-8 to TRBJ1-5; D ambiguous. The TCR comes from an adult with an advanced solid tumor such as melanoma, head and neck, liver or kidney cancer. This sample comprised CD4+ or CD8+ T cells sorted from blood, obtained in a trial of the OX40 agonist ivuxolimab. This chain's CDR3 is CASSSTSNQPQHF. CDR3 in DNA: TGTGCCAGCTCGTCTACTAGCAATCAGCCCCAGCATTTT.